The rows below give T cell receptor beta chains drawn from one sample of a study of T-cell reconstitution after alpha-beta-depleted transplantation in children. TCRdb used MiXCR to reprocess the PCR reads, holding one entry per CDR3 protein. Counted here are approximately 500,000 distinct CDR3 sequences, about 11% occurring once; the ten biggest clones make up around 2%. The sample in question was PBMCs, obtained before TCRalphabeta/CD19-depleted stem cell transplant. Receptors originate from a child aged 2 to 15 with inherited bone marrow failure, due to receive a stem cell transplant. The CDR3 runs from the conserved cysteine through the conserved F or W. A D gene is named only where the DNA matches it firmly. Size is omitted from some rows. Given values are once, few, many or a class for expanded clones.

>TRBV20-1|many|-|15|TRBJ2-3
TGCAGTGCTAGAGACCCAGCGGGACAGACAGATACGCAGTATTTT
CSARDPAGQTDTQYF
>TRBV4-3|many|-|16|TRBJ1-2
TGCGCCAGCAGCCAAGATCCTTCGAGGGGCGCGGGTGGCTACACCTTC
CASSQDPSRGAGGYTF
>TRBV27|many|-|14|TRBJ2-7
TGTGCCAGCAGTTTAAGGGGGAGCATCTCCGAGCAGTACTTC
CASSLRGSISEQYF
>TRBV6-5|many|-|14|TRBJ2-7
TGTGCCAGCAGTTACAGGGTACCGCCCTACGAGCAGTACTTC
CASSYRVPPYEQYF
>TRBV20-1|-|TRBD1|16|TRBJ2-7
TGCTGTGCTAGAACCCCGGCCCGGGACAGTCACTACGAGCAGTACTTC
CCARTPARDSHYEQYF
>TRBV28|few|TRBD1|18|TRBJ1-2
TGTGCCAGCACCCCGAGAATGGGACAGGGTGCGTCTTACTATGGCTACACCTTC
CASTPRMGQGASYYGYTF
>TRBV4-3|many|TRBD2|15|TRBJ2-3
TGCGCCAGCAGCCCGGCGGGAGAGAGCACAGATACGCAGTATTTT
CASSPAGESTDTQYF
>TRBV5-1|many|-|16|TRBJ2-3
TGCGCCAGCAGCTGGGGGAGCAGTCGAGGCACAGATACGCAGTATTTT
CASSWGSSRGTDTQYF
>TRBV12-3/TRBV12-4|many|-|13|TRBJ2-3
TGTGCCGCAGGGGACTCCGGCACAGATACGCAGTATTTT
CAAGDSGTDTQYF
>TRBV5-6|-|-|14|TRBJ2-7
TGTGCCAGCAGCTTCAGTGGGTATTCCTACGAGCAGTACTTC
CASSFSGYSYEQYF
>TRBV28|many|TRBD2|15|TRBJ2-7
TGTGCCAGCAGCCACCCTAGCGGGAGGAAGTACGAGCAGTACTTC
CASSHPSGRKYEQYF
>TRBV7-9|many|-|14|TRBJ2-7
TGTGCCAGCAGCGTCCAGACAGACTCCTACGAGCAGTACTTC
CASSVQTDSYEQYF
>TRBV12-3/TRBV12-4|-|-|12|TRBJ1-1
TGTGCCAGCAGTCCTCGGAAGGGGTCGTCTTTCTTT
CASSPRKGSSFF
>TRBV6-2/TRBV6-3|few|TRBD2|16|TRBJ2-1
TGTGCCAGCAGTTACTCCAAAGCGGGAGGAAAAAATGAGCAGTTCTTC
CASSYSKAGGKNEQFF
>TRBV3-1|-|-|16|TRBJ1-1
TGTGCCAGCAGCCAACTAAAATTAGACGGGAACACTGAAGCTTTCTTT
CASSQLKLDGNTEAFF
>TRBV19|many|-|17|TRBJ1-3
TGTGCCAGTAGTCCCGTGCCGGGACACAGCTCTGGAAACACCATATATTTT
CASSPVPGHSSGNTIYF
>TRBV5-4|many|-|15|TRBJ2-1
TGTGCCAGCAGCTCACAGACTAGGGGATACAATGAGCAGTTCTTC
CASSSQTRGYNEQFF
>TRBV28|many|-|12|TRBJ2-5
TGTGCCAGCAGTTTAAGGGGGTGGATCCAGTACTTC
CASSLRGWIQYF
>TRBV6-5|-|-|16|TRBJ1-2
TGTGCCAGCAGTCGCCGGGATGGTGGTCCTAACTATGGCTACACCTTC
CASSRRDGGPNYGYTF
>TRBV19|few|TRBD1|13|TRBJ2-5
TGTGCCAGTAGTGCGGACAGGGAAGAGACCCAGTACTTC
CASSADREETQYF
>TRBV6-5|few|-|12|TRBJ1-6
TGTGCCAGCAGGGAGTACAATTCACCCCTCCACTTT
CASREYNSPLHF
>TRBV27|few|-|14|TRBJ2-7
TGTGCCAGCAGCCGGTCCGCGGATCTCTACGAGCAGTACTTC
CASSRSADLYEQYF
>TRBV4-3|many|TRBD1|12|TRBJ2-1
TGCGCCACCCGGGACAGGGGGCATGAGCAGTTCTTC
CATRDRGHEQFF
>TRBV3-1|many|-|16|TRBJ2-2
TGTGCCAGCAGCCAAACCGGGACTCCGAACACCGGGGAGCTGTTTTTT
CASSQTGTPNTGELFF
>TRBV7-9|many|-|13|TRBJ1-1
TGTGCCAGCAGCGCCCCTCTGGGGTGGGGAGCTTTCTTT
CASSAPLGWGAFF
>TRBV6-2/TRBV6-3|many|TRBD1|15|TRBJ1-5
TGTGCCAGCAGTTCCCGACAGGGGTGGGATCAGCCCCAGCATTTT
CASSSRQGWDQPQHF
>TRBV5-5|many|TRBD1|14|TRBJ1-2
TGTGCCAGCAGCCATACAGGGGGCAACTATGGCTACACCTTC
CASSHTGGNYGYTF
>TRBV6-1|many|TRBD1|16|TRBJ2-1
TGTGCCAGCAGAACGACAGGGCTACCCTTCTACAATGAGCAGTTCTTC
CASRTTGLPFYNEQFF
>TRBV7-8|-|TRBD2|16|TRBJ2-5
TGTGCCAGCAGACTTACTAGCGGGAGGCAAAGAGAGACCCAGTACTTC
CASRLTSGRQRETQYF
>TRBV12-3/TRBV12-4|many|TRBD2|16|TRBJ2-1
TGTGCCAGCAGTTTAGGGGGACTAGCGGGCCGCAATGAGCAGTTCTTC
CASSLGGLAGRNEQFF
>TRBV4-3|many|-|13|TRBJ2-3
TGCGCCAGCAGCCAAGATTTTGCCGATACGCAGTATTTT
CASSQDFADTQYF
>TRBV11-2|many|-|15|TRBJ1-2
TGTGCCAGCAGCTTAGTGGTCAGACCCAACTATGGCTACACCTTC
CASSLVVRPNYGYTF
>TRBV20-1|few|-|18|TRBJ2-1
TGCAGTGCTCTACCTCCGCCGGGGGACTCACCTCTATACAATGAGCAGTTCTTC
CSALPPPGDSPLYNEQFF
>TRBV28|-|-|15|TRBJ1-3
TGTGCCAGCAGTTTCAGGGGTAGCTCTGGAAACACCATATATTTT
CASSFRGSSGNTIYF
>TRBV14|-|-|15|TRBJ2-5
TGTGCCAGCAGCCATGCAGGGAGTTTCCAAGAGACCCAGTACTTC
CASSHAGSFQETQYF
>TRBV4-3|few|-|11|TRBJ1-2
TGCGCCAGCAGCAACGGGTATGGCTACACCTTC
CASSNGYGYTF
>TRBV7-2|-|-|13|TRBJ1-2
TGTGCCAGCAGCTTAGCCACTAACTATGGCTACACCTTC
CASSLATNYGYTF
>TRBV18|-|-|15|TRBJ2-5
TGTGCCAGCTCAAGCAGCGACAGGCACCAAGAGACCCAGTACTTC
CASSSSDRHQETQYF
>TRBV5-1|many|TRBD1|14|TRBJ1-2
TGCGCCAGCAGCTCTACCGGGACAGGGCAAGGCTACACCTTC
CASSSTGTGQGYTF
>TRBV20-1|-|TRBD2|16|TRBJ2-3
TGCAGTGCTAGAGATCTGTATAGCGGGAGCACAGATACGCAGTATTTT
CSARDLYSGSTDTQYF
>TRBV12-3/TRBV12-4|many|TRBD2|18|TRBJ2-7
TGTGCCAGCAGCCTAAGGGTCTGGGGACTAGCGAGCTCCTACGAGCAGTACTTC
CASSLRVWGLASSYEQYF
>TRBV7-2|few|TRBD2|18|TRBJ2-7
TGTGCCAGCAGCCCTAGAGGGGGGGCTAGCGGGAGCCGCTACGAGCAGTACTTC
CASSPRGGASGSRYEQYF
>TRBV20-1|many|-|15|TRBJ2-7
TGCAGTGCTAGTCTCGTGGGAGGTGGTGGATACGAGCAGTACTTC
CSASLVGGGGYEQYF
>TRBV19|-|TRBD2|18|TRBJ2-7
TGTGCCAGTAGTATGGGACTAGCGGGAGGCCAGAGCTCCTACGAGCAGTACTTC
CASSMGLAGGQSSYEQYF
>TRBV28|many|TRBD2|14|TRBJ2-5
TGTGCCAGCAGTTCACTAGCGGGAGTAGAGACCCAGTACTTC
CASSSLAGVETQYF
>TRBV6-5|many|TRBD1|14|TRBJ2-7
TGTGCCAGCAGTTCCCGGACAGGCCTCTACGAGCAGTACTTC
CASSSRTGLYEQYF
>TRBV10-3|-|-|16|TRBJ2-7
TGTGCCACCCTACCCGGGGGGCAGGTATTGACCCACGAGCAGTACTTC
CATLPGGQVLTHEQYF
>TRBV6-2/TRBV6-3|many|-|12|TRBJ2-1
TGTGCCAGCAGTGGAACCGAATATGAGCAGTTCTTC
CASSGTEYEQFF
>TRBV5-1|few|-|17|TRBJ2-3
TGCGCCAGCAGCTTCCGAGGAGTTCGAGGGCGAACAGATACGCAGTATTTT
CASSFRGVRGRTDTQYF
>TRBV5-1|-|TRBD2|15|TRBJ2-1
TGCGCCAGCAGCTCCCTAGCGGGACCTTACAATGAGCAGTCCTTC
CASSSLAGPYNEQSF
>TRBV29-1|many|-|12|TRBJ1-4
TGCAGCGTTGAAGACACAGGGGAAAAACTGTTTTTT
CSVEDTGEKLFF
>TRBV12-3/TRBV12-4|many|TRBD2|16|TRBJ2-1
TGTGCCAGCAGTTTATCCGGACTAGCGGGAGATAATGAGCAGTTCTTC
CASSLSGLAGDNEQFF
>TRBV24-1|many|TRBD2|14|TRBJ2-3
TGTGCCACCGCTACTAGCGGGGTGACAGATACGCAGTATTTT
CATATSGVTDTQYF
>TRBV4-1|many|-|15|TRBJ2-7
TGCGCCAGCAGCCAAGTAGTCAGGGCCTCCTACGAGCAGTACTTC
CASSQVVRASYEQYF
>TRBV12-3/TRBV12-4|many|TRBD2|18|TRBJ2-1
TGTGCCAGCAGACCCACTAGCGGGAGGCTCAGCTCCTACAATGAGCAGTTCTTC
CASRPTSGRLSSYNEQFF
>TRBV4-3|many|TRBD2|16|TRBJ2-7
TGCGCCAGCAGCCAAGCTAGACTAGCGGGATCCTACGAGCAGTACTTC
CASSQARLAGSYEQYF
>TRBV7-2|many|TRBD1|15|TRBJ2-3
TGTGCCAGCAGCCATAGGACAGGGATCACAGATACGCAGTATTTT
CASSHRTGITDTQYF
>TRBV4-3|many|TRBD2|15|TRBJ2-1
TGCGCCAGCACCCCGGGACTAGCGGGAACCAATGAGCAGTTCTTC
CASTPGLAGTNEQFF